The 29 T cell receptor beta chains given below trace back to one sample, sequenced in a study of cytomegalovirus exposure and HLA in healthy donors (dated by TCRdb to 2016 to 2017). Receptor amplification or capture employed the immunoSEQ multiplex PCR assay. This immuneACCESS table, as held by TCRdb, lists in-frame sequences with V and J called but not all clones. Of the missing ones, under half trace to an unresolved V gene in checked studies; the others have no known cause. Within this sample are 43,000 or so clones, with 92% of them counted one time only. The ten largest account for 5.6% of the sample. Input material: PBMCs. These receptors all stem from a man younger than 35 in good health and CMV-seronegative.

V is TRBV5-6 and J is TRBJ2-3; D is possibly TRBD1 (5 bases). Germline V CDR1 and CDR2: SGHDT, YYEEEE. This CDR3 is 17 amino acids long. V lost 1 base and J lost 2, with 17 bases in between. In DNA form, the CDR3 reads TGTGCCAGCAGCTTGATTGGTTGGGGCGGATTCACAGATACGCAGTATTTT. The encoded protein is CASSLIGWGGFTDTQYF.

The chain couples TRBV28 to TRBJ1-5; TRBD1 matches 10 bases. Germline V gives CDR1 MDHEN, CDR2 SYDVKM. The trim removed 8 bases at V and 6 bases at J, leaving 1 base unmatched. CDR3 length: 12 residues. The DNA for the CDR3 is TGTGCCAGCGACAGGGGGCGTCAGCCCCAGCATTTT. Amino acids: CASDRGRQPQHF.

The V and J genes are TRBV6-1 and TRBJ2-3; 9 positions match TRBD1. Trimming took 7 bases from V and 3 from J; bases not matched to a gene: 5. The CDR3 contains 14 residues. Per germline, CDR1 MNHNS and CDR2 SASEGT. CDR3 amino acids: CASIRDRETDTQYF. CDR3 nucleotides: TGTGCCAGCATACGGGACAGGGAAACAGATACGCAGTATTTT.

V usage is TRBV7-9 and J usage is TRBJ2-5; 7 bases fit TRBD2. The CDR3 sequence is 17 residues long. The V and J ends lost 5 bases and 2 bases, in that order; junction bases with no gene match: 14. CDR1 and CDR2 (germline): SEHNR, FQNEAQ (reference sequence). The CDR3 spells CASSLKPSGGGQETQYF. The DNA of the CDR3 is TGTGCCAGCAGCCTAAAACCTTCGGGAGGTGGGCAAGAGACCCAGTACTTC.

The chain uses TRBV7-9 and TRBJ2-3, with a weak D call TRBD2 (6 bases). The germline V gene encodes CDR1 SEHNR and CDR2 FQNEAQ (reference sequence). The V end lost 5 bases, the J end lost 3 bases, and 12 bases lay between the germline ends. This CDR3 has 14 amino acids. The CDR3 loop is CASSPRTKTDTQYF. CDR3 bases: TGTGCCAGCAGCCCCCGGACTAAAACAGATACGCAGTATTTT.

This clone was detected once. The chain carries TRBV13 and TRBJ1-1; 10 bases fit TRBD1. The CDR3 has 16 residues. The ends lost 7 bases at V and 4 bases at J; junction bases unmatched: 12. The germline V gene has CDR1 PRHDT and CDR2 FYEKMQ (reference sequence). The CDR3 protein is CASTRDRGSRATEAFF. CDR3 nucleotide sequence: TGTGCCAGCACAAGGGACAGGGGCTCGAGGGCCACTGAAGCTTTCTTT. Using reference TRBV13 and TRBJ1-1 for the parts outside the CDR3, the full variable domain is AAGVIQSPRHLIKEKRETATLKCYPIPRHDTVYWYQQGPGQDPQFLISFYEKMQSDKGSIPDRFSAQQFSDYHSELNMSSLELGDSALYFCASTRDRGSRATEAFFGQGTRLTVV.

The chain combines TRBV27 with TRBJ2-2; perhaps TRBD1 as D (5 bases). V was shortened by 3 bases and J by 5 bases, with 13 bases between the two germline ends. This CDR3 contains 15 residues. From germline, CDR1 is MNHEY and CDR2 SMNVEV (reference sequence). CDR3 amino acids: CASSLGLSVTGELFF. CDR3 in DNA: TGTGCCAGCAGTTTGGGGCTCTCGGTGACCGGGGAGCTGTTTTTT.

The V gene is TRBV6-4, the J gene TRBJ2-3; D gene ambiguous. Germline loops: CDR1 MRHNA, CDR2 SNTAGT. The CDR3 has 14 residues. V gave up 3 bases and J gave up 3 bases, with 10 bases separating them. The CDR3 bases are TGTGCCAGCAGTGAAGGAGAAGAAACAGATACGCAGTATTTT. Translated, it gives CASSEGEETDTQYF.

V usage is TRBV11-2 and J usage is TRBJ2-7; D might be TRBD2 (6 bases). This CDR3 contains 14 residues. From germline, CDR1 is SGHAT and CDR2 FQNNGV. V was trimmed by 2 bases and J by 6 bases, leaving 14 bases between them. CDR3 coding DNA: TGTGCCAGCAGCTTACTGGTTCTAGCGAGCGAGCAGTACTTC. Translated: CASSLLVLASEQYF.

The genes are TRBV11-2 and TRBJ2-7, with TRBD1 as a possible D gene (5 bases). The CDR3 totals 15 residues. CDR1 SGHAT and CDR2 FQNNGV come from the germline V gene. V was clipped by 0 bases and J by 2 bases, with 11 bases between them. This chain's CDR3 is CASSLEGARAYEQYF. CDR3 nucleotides: TGTGCCAGCAGCTTAGAAGGCGCCAGGGCCTACGAGCAGTACTTC.

This clone was detected once. This chain links TRBV6-1 with TRBJ2-1; 8 bases agree with TRBD2. Germline V CDR1 and CDR2: MNHNS, SASEGT. Trimming at V came to 2 bases and at J to 2 bases, leaving 8 bases not matched to a gene. The CDR3 is made up of 17 amino acids. The CDR3: CASSEFPGGGTYNEQFF. In nucleotides, the CDR3 is TGTGCCAGCAGTGAATTTCCGGGCGGGGGGACCTACAATGAGCAGTTCTTC.

The chain is built from TRBV27 and TRBJ2-3, with D perhaps matching TRBD1 (8 bases). V shed 4 bases and J shed 4 bases, with 18 bases lying between them. The CDR3 covers 16 residues. The germline CDR1 and CDR2 sequences are MNHEY and SMNVEV (reference sequence). CDR3 protein: CASSSGQGTSADTQYF. Written as DNA, the CDR3 is TGTGCCAGCAGTTCTGGACAGGGAACTAGCGCAGATACGCAGTATTTT.

The J gene is TRBJ1-1, the V gene TRBV6-6; D ambiguous. The CDR3 runs to 13 residues. V lost 0 bases and J lost 6, with 8 bases in between. CDR1 and CDR2 (germline): MNHNY, SVGAGI (reference sequence). The CDR3 here is CASSYSRAAEAFF. The CDR3 region has the DNA TGTGCCAGCAGTTACTCGAGGGCAGCTGAAGCTTTCTTT.

V and J are TRBV6-6 and TRBJ1-1; TRBD1 matches at 9 bases. The germline gives CDR1 MNHNY, CDR2 SVGAGI (reference sequence). CDR3 size: 14 residues. The junction had 6 bases not matched to a gene; V was cut back by 6 bases and J by 4 bases. The CDR3 sequence: CASRTTGGGTEAFF. CDR3 coding DNA: TGTGCCAGCAGGACTACAGGGGGCGGCACTGAAGCTTTCTTT.

CDR3 bases: TGTGCCAGCAGCCTAATCCAGGGGGGCAACACTGAAGCTTTCTTT. The encoded protein is CASSLIQGGNTEAFF. The genes are TRBV7-2 and TRBJ1-1; 7 bases are shared with TRBD1. Germline lookup yields CDR1 SGHTA and CDR2 FQGNSA. V gave up 5 bases and J gave up 2 bases; unmatched junction bases: 8. The CDR3 runs to 15 residues.

The CDR3 DNA reads as TGCGCCAGCAGCTTGACGCTCGGACAGGGCGCTGGAAACACCATATATTTT. Residues: CASSLTLGQGAGNTIYF. The chain links TRBV5-1 to TRBJ1-3; 8 bases are shared with TRBD1. Germline CDR1 and CDR2: SGHRS and YFSETQ. This CDR3 comprises 17 residues. The V segment lost 1 base and the J segment 2 bases; nucleotides outside the gene matches: 8.

The chain carries TRBV7-2 and TRBJ2-5, with TRBD1 matching over 8 bases. CDR3 length: 14 residues. The trim removed 6 bases at V and 5 bases at J, leaving 8 bases unmatched. Germline loops: CDR1 SGHTA, CDR2 FQGNSA. The chain's CDR3 is CASSSGGSGETQYF. CDR3 sequence (DNA): TGTGCCAGCAGTTCAGGGGGCTCCGGGGAGACCCAGTACTTC.

This rearrangement joins TRBV5-4 to TRBJ2-7; 7 bases agree with TRBD2. V shed 3 bases, J shed 2 bases, and the junction held 5 bases outside the gene matches. Germline V lookup: CDR1 SGHNT, CDR2 YYREEE (reference sequence). The CDR3 runs 14 residues. CDR3 bases: TGTGCCAGCAGCTCCGGGACTACTCCCTACGAGCAGTACTTC. Residues: CASSSGTTPYEQYF.

V is TRBV6-5 and J is TRBJ2-2, with D possibly being TRBD1 (5 bases). V gave up 2 bases and J gave up 1 base, with 8 bases separating them. Germline V gene sequence: CDR1 MNHEY, CDR2 SVGAGI. The length of the CDR3 is 15 residues. CDR3 DNA sequence: TGTGCCAGCAGTTACGGGGCACGGAACACCGGGGAGCTGTTTTTT. Its protein is CASSYGARNTGELFF.

J is TRBJ1-1 and V is TRBV29-1, with a possible D match to TRBD1 (6 bases). The CDR3 sequence is 14 residues long. With 4 bases removed from V and 4 bases from J, the gap between germline ends came to 16 bases. The germline V gene encodes CDR1 SQVTM and CDR2 ANQGSEA. CDR3 sequence: CSVAGEGEGTEAFF. CDR3 sequence (DNA): TGCAGCGTTGCGGGGGAGGGGGAGGGCACTGAAGCTTTCTTT.

The chain is built from TRBV7-9 and TRBJ2-5, with D maybe TRBD1 (5 bases). The end of the DNA is better explained by TRBJ2-7, so the J call may be wrong. The CDR3 is 14 amino acids. Germline V gives CDR1 SEHNR, CDR2 FQNEAQ (reference sequence). DNA for the CDR3: TGTGCCAGCAGCTTAGGGCAGGGAATGGGCGAGCAGTACTTC. Translated: CASSLGQGMGEQYF.

The CDR3 protein is CASSRWISGGDTQYF. The CDR3 nucleotides are TGTGCCAGCAGTAGGTGGATTTCCGGGGGAGATACGCAGTATTTT. The chain employs TRBV6-5 and TRBJ2-3, with a weak D call TRBD2 (6 bases). In germline, CDR1 is MNHEY, CDR2 SVGAGI. Trimming pared 5 bases from V and 5 bases from J, leaving 17 bases between. This CDR3 has 15 residues.

This rearrangement joins TRBV6-6 to TRBJ2-1; TRBD2 matches 9 bases. After removal of 6 bases from V and 8 bases from J, the junction contained 5 bases not matched to a gene. Germline CDR1 reads MNHNY; CDR2 reads SVGAGI (reference sequence). The CDR3 length is 13 residues. The CDR3 nucleotides are TGTGCCAGCAGCCCTGGGACTAGCCATGAGCAGTTCTTC. Protein sequence: CASSPGTSHEQFF.

The CDR3 sequence is CASSIGGTVKETQYF. CDR3 coding DNA: TGTGCCAGTAGTATAGGGGGGACAGTTAAAGAGACCCAGTACTTC. The rearrangement uses TRBV19 and TRBJ2-5; TRBD1 matches at 7 bases. After removal of 1 base from V and 3 bases from J, the junction contained 5 bases not matched to a gene. Per the germline V gene, CDR1 is LNHDA and CDR2 is SQIVND (reference sequence). This CDR3 comprises 15 residues.

Here the CDR3 reads CASSLGLAGSYEQYF. DNA for the CDR3: TGTGCCAGCAGCCTCGGACTAGCAGGCTCCTACGAGCAGTACTTC. V is TRBV4-2 and J is TRBJ2-7, with 8 bases matching TRBD2. The CDR3 length is 15 residues. Germline loops: CDR1 LGHNA, CDR2 YNFKEQ. The J segment lost 0 bases and the V segment lost 4 bases, leaving 5 bases of the junction unmatched.

The genes are TRBV6-6 and TRBJ1-1; tentatively, D is TRBD1 (5 bases). CDR1 and CDR2 from the germline V gene are MNHNY and SVGAGI (reference sequence). CDR3 size: 15 residues. V was shortened by 2 bases and J by 0 bases, with 10 bases between the two germline ends. CDR3 in amino acids: CASSYRGGMNTEAFF. In DNA, the CDR3 is TGTGCCAGCAGTTACCGGGGGGGGATGAACACTGAAGCTTTCTTT.

V and J are TRBV5-5 and TRBJ2-3; 8 nucleotides agree with TRBD2. Trimming cost V 4 bases and J 1 base; bases outside gene matches: 5. CDR1 is SGHKS and CDR2 is YYEKEE in the germline V gene (reference sequence). The CDR3 runs 15 residues. The CDR3 DNA is TGTGCCAGCAGCGTGACTAGCGTGGGCACAGATACGCAGTATTTT. This translates into CASSVTSVGTDTQYF.

This chain joins TRBV11-3 and TRBJ2-1; D possibly corresponds to TRBD2 (6 bases). The CDR3 covers 11 residues. Germline CDR1 and CDR2: SGHNT and YENEEA. V shed 5 bases and J shed 8 bases, with 7 bases lying between them. This CDR3 is CASSRGDEQFF. The CDR3 coding sequence is TGTGCCAGCAGCCGCGGGGATGAGCAGTTCTTC.

J is TRBJ1-3 and V is TRBV28; no clear D. Germline assignment: CDR1 MDHEN and CDR2 SYDVKM. This CDR3 comprises 13 residues. Trimming removed 7 bases at V and 2 bases at J, with 9 bases between. The CDR3 reads CASNGETGNTIYF. CDR3 sequence (DNA): TGTGCCAGCAACGGAGAAACTGGAAACACCATATATTTT.